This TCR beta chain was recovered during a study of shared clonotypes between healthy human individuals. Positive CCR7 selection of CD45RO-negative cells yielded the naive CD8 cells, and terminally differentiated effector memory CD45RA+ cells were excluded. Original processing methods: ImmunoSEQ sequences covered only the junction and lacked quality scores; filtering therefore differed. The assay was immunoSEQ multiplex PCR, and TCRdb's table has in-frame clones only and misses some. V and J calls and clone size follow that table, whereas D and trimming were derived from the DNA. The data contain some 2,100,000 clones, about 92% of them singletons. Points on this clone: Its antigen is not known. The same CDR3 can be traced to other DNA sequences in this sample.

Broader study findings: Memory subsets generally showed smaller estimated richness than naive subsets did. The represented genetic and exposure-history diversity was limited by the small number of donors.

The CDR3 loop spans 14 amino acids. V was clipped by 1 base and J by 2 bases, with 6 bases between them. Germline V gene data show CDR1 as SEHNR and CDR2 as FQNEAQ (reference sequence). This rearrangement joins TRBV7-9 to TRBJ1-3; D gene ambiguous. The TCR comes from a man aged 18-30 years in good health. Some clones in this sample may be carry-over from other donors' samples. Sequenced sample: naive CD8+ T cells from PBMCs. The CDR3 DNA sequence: TGTGCCAGCAGCTTAGTCGGGACTGGAAACACCATATATTTT. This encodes CASSLVGTGNTIYF.